A single sample is the source of the 16 T cell receptor beta chains below, sequenced in a study of cytotoxic CD8 clonotypes in ibrutinib-treated CLL. Here immunoSEQ multiplex PCR was the method, and the copy in TCRdb shows in-frame clones only, minus some. The sample holds approximately 45,000 clones; just over 65% are singletons and the top ten take 20% to 25%. Sequences were derived from PBMCs, sampled after 24 months of ibrutinib treatment. Receptors originate from a human donor with chronic lymphocytic leukemia.

The chain couples TRBV27 to TRBJ1-5; TRBD1 is a possible D gene (6 bases). The CDR3 spans 17 residues. V lost 3 bases to trimming and J lost 6 bases, with 21 bases between them. Germline values: CDR1 MNHEY, CDR2 SMNVEV (reference sequence). CDR3 DNA sequence: TGTGCCAGCAGTTTTGCGGGTAGCCAGGGGCTATCTCAGCCCCAGCATTTT. Amino acids: CASSFAGSQGLSQPQHF.

This clone was counted only a few times. The chain joins TRBV7-3 to TRBJ2-7; D may be TRBD2 (6 bases). Trimming took off 0 bases at V and 6 bases at J, with 12 bases between the two ends. There are 14 residues in the CDR3. The germline gives CDR1 SGHTA, CDR2 FQGTGA. The CDR3 coding sequence is TGTGCCAGCAGCTTAACGGCGGAGGGGACCGAGCAGTACTTC. Its translation is CASSLTAEGTEQYF.

The chain combines TRBV6-1 with TRBJ2-2; 8 nucleotides agree with TRBD1. There are 14 residues in the CDR3. J was trimmed by 4 bases and V by 6 bases; bases with no gene match: 4. Germline CDR1 MNHNS, CDR2 SASEGT. CDR3 bases: TGTGCCAGCAGGGGGACAGGTCGCACCGGGGAGCTGTTTTTT. This translates into CASRGTGRTGELFF.

This chain connects TRBV2 to TRBJ1-5; 8 nucleotides match TRBD1. The ends lost 5 bases at V and 4 bases at J; junction bases unmatched: 7. The germline V gene encodes CDR1 SNHLY and CDR2 FYNNEI. The CDR3 covers 15 residues. The CDR3 DNA reads TGTGCCAGCAGTTCCGGACAGGGTCTAAATCAGCCCCAGCATTTT. The encoded protein is CASSSGQGLNQPQHF.

This chain uses TRBV7-8 with TRBJ1-5; D possibly corresponds to TRBD1 (6 bases). V was cut by 5 bases and J by 8 bases, with 16 bases left in between. Germline V gene data show CDR1 as SGHVS and CDR2 as FQNEAQ. CDR3 size: 14 residues. In DNA, the CDR3 is TGTGCCAGCAGCGCTGTAGGGGGGACGGAGCCCCAGCATTTT. Amino acid sequence: CASSAVGGTEPQHF. Variable domain in full (rest from reference TRBV7-8 and TRBJ1-5): GAGVSQSPRYKVAKRGQDVALRCDPISGHVSLFWYQQALGQGPEFLTYFQNEAQLDKSGLPSDRFFAERPEGSVSTLKIQRTQQEDSAVYLCASSAVGGTEPQHFGDGTRLSIL.

This clone showed up just a few times. This chain uses TRBV4-2 with TRBJ1-2, with no clear D. The ends were cut back, 0 bases at V and 4 bases at J, with 12 bases in the middle. The CDR3 runs to 15 residues. Germline V lookup: CDR1 LGHNA, CDR2 YNFKEQ. The CDR3 DNA reads as TGTGCCAGCAGCCAAGATGGCAGTCAAAGCTATGGCTACACCTTC. Encoded protein: CASSQDGSQSYGYTF.

This chain connects TRBV11-2 to TRBJ2-3; 8 bases align to TRBD2. Looked up from germline, CDR1 is SGHAT and CDR2 is FQNNGV. CDR3 size: 16 residues. J was trimmed by 4 bases and V by 5 bases; bases with no gene match: 11. Written as DNA, the CDR3 is TGTGCCAGCAGCGCAACCTTTGGTAGCGGGGCAGATACGCAGTATTTT. This sequence encodes CASSATFGSGADTQYF. The full variable domain, in which reference TRBV11-2 and TRBJ2-3 provide the parts outside the CDR3, is EAGVAQSPRYKIIEKRQSVAFWCNPISGHATLYWYQQILGQGPKLLIQFQNNGVVDDSQLPKDRFSAERLKGVDSTLKIQPAKLEDSAVYLCASSATFGSGADTQYFGPGTRLTVL.

The J gene is TRBJ1-1, the V gene TRBV5-8; TRBD1 matches 7 bases. Germline CDR1 SGHTS, CDR2 YDEGEE. This CDR3 comprises 15 residues. V shed 4 bases, J shed 6 bases, and the junction held 12 bases outside the gene matches. In DNA, the CDR3 is TGTGCCAGCAGCCTAGGGGGCTGGGTGGAGGCTGAAGCTTTCTTT. Its protein product is CASSLGGWVEAEAFF.

This sequence joins TRBV7-2 and TRBJ2-1; 7 nucleotides agree with TRBD2. The germline CDR1 and CDR2 sequences are SGHTA and FQGNSA. The V segment lost 6 bases and the J segment 10 bases; nucleotides outside the gene matches: 6. CDR3 size: 12 residues. The CDR3 sequence is CASRQTSQEQFF. Here the CDR3 DNA reads TGTGCCAGCAGACAGACTAGCCAAGAGCAGTTCTTC.

V is TRBV19 and J is TRBJ1-5; possible D gene TRBD1, 6 bases. V shed 6 bases and J shed 5 bases, with 14 bases lying between them. Germline assignment: CDR1 LNHDA and CDR2 SQIVND (reference sequence). This CDR3 has 14 residues. The CDR3 DNA is TGTGCCAGTAGGTCTACAGGGCTCCATCAGCCCCAGCATTTT. Translated, it gives CASRSTGLHQPQHF. The full variable domain, rest sourced from reference TRBV19 and TRBJ1-5, is DGGITQSPKYLFRKEGQNVTLSCEQNLNHDAMYWYRQDPGQGLRLIYYSQIVNDFQKGDIAEGYSVSREKKESFPLTVTSAQKNPTAFYLCASRSTGLHQPQHFGDGTRLSIL.

The rearrangement links TRBV27 to TRBJ1-3, with D hard to call. Trimming stripped 6 bases from V and 0 bases from J, with 15 bases between. CDR3 length: 16 residues. Germline CDR1 and CDR2: MNHEY and SMNVEV (reference sequence). The CDR3 coding sequence is TGTGCCAGCAGCTTAGCAATGGGGTTCTCTGGAAACACCATATATTTT. Translation gives CASSLAMGFSGNTIYF.

The J gene is TRBJ2-1, the V gene TRBV5-8, with D possibly being TRBD2 (5 bases). Deletions cut 3 bases from V and 7 bases from J, with 17 bases between. Germline V lookup: CDR1 SGHTS, CDR2 YDEGEE. The CDR3 is 15 residues long. DNA for the CDR3: TGTGCCAGCAGCTCCGGGATCATAATCGGAAATGAGCAGTTCTTC. Amino acid sequence: CASSSGIIIGNEQFF.

This clone was seen repeatedly, ten times or more. The chain couples TRBV27 to TRBJ2-7, with a weak D call TRBD2 (6 bases). Germline-derived CDR1 and CDR2 are MNHEY and SMNVEV (reference sequence). This CDR3 comprises 16 residues. V was shortened by 2 bases and J by 0 bases, with 14 bases between the two germline ends. The CDR3 nucleotides read TGTGCCAGCAGTTTAGGGCGGGATTATGTCTCCTACGAGCAGTACTTC. It specifies CASSLGRDYVSYEQYF.

The chain links TRBV5-1 to TRBJ1-2, with D possibly matching TRBD1 (5 bases). The CDR3 covers 14 residues. V gave up 1 base and J gave up 4 bases, with 11 bases separating them. CDR1 is SGHRS, CDR2 YFSETQ, per germline. The CDR3 loop reads CASSLFRDGYGYTF. The CDR3 region has the DNA TGCGCCAGCAGCTTGTTCAGGGACGGCTATGGCTACACCTTC.

The rearrangement uses TRBV7-2 and TRBJ2-7; 9 nucleotides align to TRBD1. The CDR3 is 16 amino acids. Trimming at V came to 5 bases and at J to 3 bases, leaving 11 bases not matched to a gene. CDR1 SGHTA and CDR2 FQGNSA come from the germline V gene. CDR3 residues: CASSRISGTGNYEQYF. CDR3 bases: TGTGCCAGCAGCAGAATATCCGGGACAGGGAACTACGAGCAGTACTTC.

V is TRBV30 and J is TRBJ2-1, with D perhaps given as TRBD1 or TRBD2 (5 bases each). The CDR3 sequence is 13 residues long. V lost 7 bases to trimming and J lost 7 bases, with 17 bases between them. Per germline, CDR1 GTSNPN and CDR2 SVGIG (reference sequence). CDR3 bases: TGTGCCTTATATCGGGGCAAAGGGAATGAGCAGTTCTTC. Residues: CALYRGKGNEQFF.